This T cell receptor beta chain was obtained from a study of T cells in Graves' hyperthyroidism and ophthalmopathy. Study summary: Peripheral blood specimens were obtained at initial diagnosis, prior to any treatment.

Notes on this clonotype: Its matching antigen is unknown.

Whole-study findings and limits: Within blood appeared most thyroid clonotypes that had expanded above 0.001.

The V gene's germline CDR1 is SEHNR and CDR2 FQNEAQ (reference sequence). The V end lost 5 bases, the J end lost 11 bases, and 15 bases lay between the germline ends. The CDR3 covers 12 residues. Uncontrolled infection, other autoimmune disease, pregnancy and lactation each barred patients from inclusion. Each diagnosis was grounded in clinical symptoms, serum thyroxine and TRAb, thyroid ultrasound, and orbital computed tomography. Amplified TCR beta CDR3 regions derived from RNA transcripts. The primer set for the first-round RT-PCR of the TCR CDR3 was HTBI. MiXCR, run by TCRdb on the multiplex PCR reads, gives a single entry per CDR3 protein. Of around 500,000 distinct CDR3 sequences listed, less than 15% were seen once; the top ten hold about 15%.

The source is a woman aged 40-49 years with Graves' hyperthyroidism. The chain employs TRBV7-9 and TRBJ2-5; D assignment may be TRBD1 or TRBD2 (5 bases each). The source material was blood. The CDR3: CASSPGTVHQYF. CDR3 bases: TGTGCCAGCAGCCCCGGGACGGTCCATCAGTACTTC.